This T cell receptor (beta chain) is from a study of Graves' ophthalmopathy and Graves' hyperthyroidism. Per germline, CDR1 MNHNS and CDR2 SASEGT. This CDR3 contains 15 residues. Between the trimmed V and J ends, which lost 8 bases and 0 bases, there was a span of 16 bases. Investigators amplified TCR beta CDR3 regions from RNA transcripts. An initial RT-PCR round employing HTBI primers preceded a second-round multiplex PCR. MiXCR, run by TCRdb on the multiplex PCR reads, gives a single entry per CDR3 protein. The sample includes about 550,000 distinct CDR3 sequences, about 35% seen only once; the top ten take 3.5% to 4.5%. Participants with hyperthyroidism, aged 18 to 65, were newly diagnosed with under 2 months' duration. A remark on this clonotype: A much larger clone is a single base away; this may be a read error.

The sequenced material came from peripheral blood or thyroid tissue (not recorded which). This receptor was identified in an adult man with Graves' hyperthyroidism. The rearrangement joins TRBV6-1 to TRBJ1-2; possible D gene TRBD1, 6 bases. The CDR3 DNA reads TGTGCCAGCGGTAACACAGGGCCAGCTAACTATGGCTACACCTTC. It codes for CASGNTGPANYGYTF.